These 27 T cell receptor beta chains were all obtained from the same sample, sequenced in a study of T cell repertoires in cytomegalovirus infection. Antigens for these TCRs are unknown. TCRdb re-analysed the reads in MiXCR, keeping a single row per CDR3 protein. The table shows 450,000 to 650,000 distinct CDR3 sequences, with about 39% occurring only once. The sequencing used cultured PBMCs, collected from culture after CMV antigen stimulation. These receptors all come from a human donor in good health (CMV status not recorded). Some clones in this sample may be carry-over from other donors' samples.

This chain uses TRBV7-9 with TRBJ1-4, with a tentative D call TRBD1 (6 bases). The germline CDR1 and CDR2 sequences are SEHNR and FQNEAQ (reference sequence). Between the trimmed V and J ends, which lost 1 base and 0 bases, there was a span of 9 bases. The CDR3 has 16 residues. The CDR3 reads CASSLGDTATNEKLFF. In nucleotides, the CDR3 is TGTGCCAGCAGCTTAGGGGACACAGCAACTAATGAAAAACTGTTTTTT.

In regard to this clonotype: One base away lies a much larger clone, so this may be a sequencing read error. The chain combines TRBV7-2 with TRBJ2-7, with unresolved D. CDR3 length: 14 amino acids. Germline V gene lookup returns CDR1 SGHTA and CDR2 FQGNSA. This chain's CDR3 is CANSLRVSSYEQYF. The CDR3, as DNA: TGTGCCAACAGCTTAAGGGTGTCCTCCTACGAGCAGTACTTC.

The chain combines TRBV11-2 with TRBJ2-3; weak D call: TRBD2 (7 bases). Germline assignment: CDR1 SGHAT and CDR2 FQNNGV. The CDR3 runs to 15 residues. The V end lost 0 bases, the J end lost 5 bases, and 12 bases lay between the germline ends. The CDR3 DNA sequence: TGTGCCAGCAGCTTAGATTGGGGGGGGCTAGATACGCAGTATTTT. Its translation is CASSLDWGGLDTQYF.

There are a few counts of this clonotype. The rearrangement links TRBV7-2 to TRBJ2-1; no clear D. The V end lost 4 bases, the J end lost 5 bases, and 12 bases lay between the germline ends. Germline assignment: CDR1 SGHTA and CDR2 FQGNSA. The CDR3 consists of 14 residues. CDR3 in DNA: TGTGCCAGCAGCTACACGGACCTCGACAATGAGCAGTTCTTC. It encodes CASSYTDLDNEQFF.

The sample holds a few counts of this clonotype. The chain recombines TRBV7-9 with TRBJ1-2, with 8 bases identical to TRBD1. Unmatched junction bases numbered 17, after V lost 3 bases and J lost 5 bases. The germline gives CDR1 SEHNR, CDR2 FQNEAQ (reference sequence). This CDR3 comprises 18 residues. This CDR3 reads CASSFGQGELEPGYGYTF. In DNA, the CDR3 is TGTGCCAGCAGCTTTGGACAGGGCGAACTTGAACCCGGATATGGCTACACCTTC.

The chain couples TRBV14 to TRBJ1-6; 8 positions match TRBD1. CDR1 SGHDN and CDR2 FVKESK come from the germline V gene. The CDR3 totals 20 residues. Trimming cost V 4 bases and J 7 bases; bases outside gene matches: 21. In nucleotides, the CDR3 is TGTGCCAGCAGCCGAATGGGATATCACACAACAGGGGGGCGGAATTCACCCCTCCACTTT. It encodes CASSRMGYHTTGGRNSPLHF.

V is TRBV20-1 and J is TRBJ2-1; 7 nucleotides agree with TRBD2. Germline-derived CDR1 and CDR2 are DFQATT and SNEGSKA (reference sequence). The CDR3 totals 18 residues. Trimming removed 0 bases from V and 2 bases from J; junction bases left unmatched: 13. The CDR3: CSARDPRLRGSTYNEQFF. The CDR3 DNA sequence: TGCAGTGCTAGAGATCCGAGGCTGCGGGGGTCCACCTACAATGAGCAGTTCTTC.

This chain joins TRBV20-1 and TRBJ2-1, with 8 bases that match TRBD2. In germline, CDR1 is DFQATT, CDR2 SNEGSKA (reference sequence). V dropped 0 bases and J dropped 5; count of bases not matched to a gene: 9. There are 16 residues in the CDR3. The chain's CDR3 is CSARDLLRGGNNEQFF. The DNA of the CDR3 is TGCAGTGCTAGAGATCTCCTGCGCGGGGGGAACAATGAGCAGTTCTTC.

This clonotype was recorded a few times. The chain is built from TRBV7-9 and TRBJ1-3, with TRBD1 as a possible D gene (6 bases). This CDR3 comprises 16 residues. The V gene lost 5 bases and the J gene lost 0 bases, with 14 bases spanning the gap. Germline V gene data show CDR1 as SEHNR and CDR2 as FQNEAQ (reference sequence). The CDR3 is CASSPRSGASGNTIYF. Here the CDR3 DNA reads TGTGCCAGCAGCCCTCGTTCGGGGGCCTCTGGAAACACCATATATTTT.

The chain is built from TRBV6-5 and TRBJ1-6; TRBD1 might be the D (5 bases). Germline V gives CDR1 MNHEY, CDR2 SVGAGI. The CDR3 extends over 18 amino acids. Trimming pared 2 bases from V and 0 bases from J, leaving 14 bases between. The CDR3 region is CASSYPGTASSYNSPLHF. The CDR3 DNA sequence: TGTGCCAGCAGTTACCCTGGGACGGCCAGCTCCTATAATTCACCCCTCCACTTT.

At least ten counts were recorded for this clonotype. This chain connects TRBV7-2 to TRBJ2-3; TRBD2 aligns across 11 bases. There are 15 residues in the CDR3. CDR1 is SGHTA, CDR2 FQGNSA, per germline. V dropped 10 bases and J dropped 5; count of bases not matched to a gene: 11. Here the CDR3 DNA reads TGTGCCATCGTAAGGCTGACTAGCGGGATAGATACGCAGTATTTT. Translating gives CAIVRLTSGIDTQYF.

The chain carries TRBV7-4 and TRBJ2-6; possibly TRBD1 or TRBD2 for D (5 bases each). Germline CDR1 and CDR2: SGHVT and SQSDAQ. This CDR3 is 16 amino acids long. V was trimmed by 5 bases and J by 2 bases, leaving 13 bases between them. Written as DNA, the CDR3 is TGTGCCAGCAGCACCTCAAGAGGGGCTGGGGCCAACGTCCTGACTTTC. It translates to CASSTSRGAGANVLTF.

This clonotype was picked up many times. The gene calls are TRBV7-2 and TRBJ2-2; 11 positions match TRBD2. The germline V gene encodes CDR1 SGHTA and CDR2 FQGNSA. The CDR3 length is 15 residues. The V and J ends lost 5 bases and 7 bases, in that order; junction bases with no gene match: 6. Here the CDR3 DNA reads TGTGCCAGCAGCCGGCTAGCGGGGGGATTCGGGGAGCTGTTTTTT. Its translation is CASSRLAGGFGELFF.

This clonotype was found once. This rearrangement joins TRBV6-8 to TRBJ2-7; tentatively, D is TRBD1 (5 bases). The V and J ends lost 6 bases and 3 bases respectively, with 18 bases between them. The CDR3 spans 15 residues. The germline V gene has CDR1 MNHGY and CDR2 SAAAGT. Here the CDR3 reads CASSYRPSQGYEQYF. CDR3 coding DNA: TGTGCCAGCAGCTATCGACCCTCCCAGGGCTACGAGCAGTACTTC.

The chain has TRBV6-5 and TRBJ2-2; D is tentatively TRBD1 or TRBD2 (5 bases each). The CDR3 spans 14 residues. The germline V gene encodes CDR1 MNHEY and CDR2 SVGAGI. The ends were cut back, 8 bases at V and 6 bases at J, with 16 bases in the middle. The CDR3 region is CASSRDLVAGELFF. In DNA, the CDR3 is TGTGCCAGCTCCCGGGACCTAGTCGCCGGGGAGCTGTTTTTT.

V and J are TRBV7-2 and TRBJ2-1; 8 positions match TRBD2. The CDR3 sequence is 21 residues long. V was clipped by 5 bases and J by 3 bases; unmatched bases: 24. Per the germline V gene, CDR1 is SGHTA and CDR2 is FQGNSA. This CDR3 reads CASSPGGWPGDTGRVYNEQFF. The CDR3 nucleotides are TGTGCCAGCAGCCCTGGAGGGTGGCCAGGGGACACCGGGAGGGTCTACAATGAGCAGTTCTTC.

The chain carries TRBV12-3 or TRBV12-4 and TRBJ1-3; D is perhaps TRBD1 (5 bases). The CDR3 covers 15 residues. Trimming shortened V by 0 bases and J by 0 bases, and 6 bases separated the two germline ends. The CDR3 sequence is CASSLAGTSGNTIYF. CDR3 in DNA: TGTGCCAGCAGTTTAGCAGGGACCTCTGGAAACACCATATATTTT.

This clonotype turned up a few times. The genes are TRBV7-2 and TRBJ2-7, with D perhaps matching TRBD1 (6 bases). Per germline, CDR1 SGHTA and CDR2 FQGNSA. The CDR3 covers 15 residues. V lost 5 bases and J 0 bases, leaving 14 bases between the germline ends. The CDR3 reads CASSLQGHISYEQYF. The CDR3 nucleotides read TGTGCCAGCAGCCTACAGGGTCATATCTCCTACGAGCAGTACTTC.

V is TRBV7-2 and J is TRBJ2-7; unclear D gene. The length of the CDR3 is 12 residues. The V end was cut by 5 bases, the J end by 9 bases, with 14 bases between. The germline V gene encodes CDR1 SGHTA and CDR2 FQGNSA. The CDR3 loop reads CASSLNLEAQYF. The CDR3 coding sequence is TGTGCCAGCAGCCTTAATCTAGAGGCGCAGTACTTC.

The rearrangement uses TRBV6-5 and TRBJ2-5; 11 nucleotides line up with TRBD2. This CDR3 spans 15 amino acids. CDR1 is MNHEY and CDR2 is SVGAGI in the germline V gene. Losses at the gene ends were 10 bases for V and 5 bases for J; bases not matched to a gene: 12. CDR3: CANLNRLAGYETQYF. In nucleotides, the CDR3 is TGTGCCAACCTAAATCGACTAGCGGGGTATGAGACCCAGTACTTC.

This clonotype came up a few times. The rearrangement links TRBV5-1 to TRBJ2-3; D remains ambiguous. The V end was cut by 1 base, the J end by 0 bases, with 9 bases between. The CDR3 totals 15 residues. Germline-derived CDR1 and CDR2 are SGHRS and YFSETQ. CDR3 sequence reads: CASSLSVGSTDTQYF. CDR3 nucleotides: TGCGCCAGCAGCTTGTCGGTGGGCAGCACAGATACGCAGTATTTT.

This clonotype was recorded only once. CDR3 loop: CSASTGNTDTEAFF. CDR3 bases: TGCAGTGCTTCCACCGGGAATACGGACACTGAAGCTTTCTTT. This chain joins TRBV20-1 and TRBJ1-1; D is ambiguous. This CDR3 has 14 amino acids. CDR1 is DFQATT, CDR2 SNEGSKA, per germline (reference sequence). Trimming removed 5 bases at V and 3 bases at J, with 16 bases between.

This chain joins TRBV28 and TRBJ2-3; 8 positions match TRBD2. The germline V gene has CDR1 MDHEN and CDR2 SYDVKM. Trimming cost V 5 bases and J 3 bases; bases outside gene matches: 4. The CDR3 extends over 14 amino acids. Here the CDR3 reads CASSGGGPTDTQYF. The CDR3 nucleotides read TGTGCCAGCAGTGGCGGGGGGCCGACAGATACGCAGTATTTT.

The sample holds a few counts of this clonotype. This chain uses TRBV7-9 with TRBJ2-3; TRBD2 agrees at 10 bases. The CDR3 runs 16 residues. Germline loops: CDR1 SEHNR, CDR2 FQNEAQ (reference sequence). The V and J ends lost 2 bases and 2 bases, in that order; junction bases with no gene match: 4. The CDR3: CASSLSAGGHTDTQYF. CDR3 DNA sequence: TGTGCCAGCAGCTTATCAGCGGGAGGGCACACAGATACGCAGTATTTT.

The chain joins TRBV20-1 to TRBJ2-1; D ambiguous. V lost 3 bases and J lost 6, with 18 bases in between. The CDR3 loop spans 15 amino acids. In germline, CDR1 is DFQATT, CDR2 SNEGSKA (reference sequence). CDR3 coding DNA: TGCAGTGCTAGCACCCCGCCAGTCCTTACCAATGAGCAGTTCTTC. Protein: CSASTPPVLTNEQFF.

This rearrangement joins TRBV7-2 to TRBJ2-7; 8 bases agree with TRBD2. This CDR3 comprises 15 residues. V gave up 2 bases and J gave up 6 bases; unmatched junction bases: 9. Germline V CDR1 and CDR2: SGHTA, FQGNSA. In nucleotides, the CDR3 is TGTGCCAGCAGCTTAACCGGGACTAGACCCTCCGAGCAGTACTTC. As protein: CASSLTGTRPSEQYF. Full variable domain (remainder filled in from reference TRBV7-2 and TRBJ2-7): GAGVSQSPSNKVTEKGKDVELRCDPISGHTALYWYRQSLGQGLEFLIYFQGNSAPDKSGLPSDRFSAERTGGSVSTLTIQRTQQEDSAVYLCASSLTGTRPSEQYFGPGTRLTVT.

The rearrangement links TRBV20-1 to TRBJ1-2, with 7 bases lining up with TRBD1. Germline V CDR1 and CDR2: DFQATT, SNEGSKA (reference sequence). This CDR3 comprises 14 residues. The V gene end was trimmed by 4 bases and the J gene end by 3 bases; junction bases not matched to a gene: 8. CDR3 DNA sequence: TGCAGTGCTACTCCAGGGGGGATCCACTATGGCTACACCTTC. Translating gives CSATPGGIHYGYTF.